Below, 27 T cell receptor beta chains from the same sample are listed, as sequenced in a study of T cells after somatic rescue of genetic block. Produced via immunoSEQ multiplex PCR; TCRdb's table is partial and in-frame only. The data contain tens of thousands of clones, about 91% of them singletons. The sample taken for sequencing was peripheral blood mononuclear cells (PBMCs). These receptor sequences come from a middle-aged man.

The V gene is TRBV2, the J gene TRBJ2-1; a possible D gene is TRBD2 (6 bases). Germline V gene sequence: CDR1 SNHLY, CDR2 FYNNEI. The CDR3 has 13 amino acids. V lost 3 bases to trimming and J lost 8 bases, with 11 bases between them. CDR3: CASSDPGTDEQFF. The CDR3 nucleotides are TGTGCCAGCAGTGACCCAGGGACTGATGAGCAGTTCTTC.

The genes are TRBV7-2 and TRBJ1-2; TRBD1 matches at 8 bases. CDR1 and CDR2 from the germline V gene are SGHTA and FQGNSA. CDR3 length equals 13 residues. V was clipped by 1 base and J by 7 bases; unmatched bases: 2. CDR3 in amino acids: CASSLGTGFGYTF. CDR3 nucleotide sequence: TGTGCCAGCAGCTTAGGGACAGGGTTTGGCTACACCTTC.

This chain joins TRBV7-2 and TRBJ2-3; D unresolved. The V gene lost 5 bases and the J gene lost 4 bases, with 13 bases spanning the gap. Germline V gene data show CDR1 as SGHTA and CDR2 as FQGNSA. The CDR3 loop spans 14 amino acids. CDR3 nucleotide sequence: TGTGCCAGCAGCCCTAGGAGAGGACCAGATACGCAGTATTTT. This gives the protein CASSPRRGPDTQYF.

This clone appeared a single time. V is TRBV11-2 and J is TRBJ2-7; a possible D gene is TRBD1 (6 bases). The V gene lost 1 base and the J gene lost 7 bases, with 8 bases spanning the gap. The CDR3 consists of 12 residues. Germline assignment: CDR1 SGHAT and CDR2 FQNNGV. The DNA of the CDR3 is TGTGCCAGCAGCTTAGGGACAGCGGAGCAGTACTTC. This gives the protein CASSLGTAEQYF.

CDR3 sequence: CATSSPAEGANVLTF. CDR3 bases: TGTGCCACCAGCAGCCCTGCAGAGGGGGCCAACGTCCTGACTTTC. The chain carries TRBV15 and TRBJ2-6; D remains ambiguous. The CDR3 spans 15 residues. Trimming stripped 3 bases from V and 4 bases from J, with 10 bases between. Per germline, CDR1 LNHNV and CDR2 YYDKDF (reference sequence).

The V gene is TRBV2, the J gene TRBJ2-5; 8 bases fit TRBD2. Germline CDR1 is SNHLY and CDR2 is FYNNEI. The CDR3 loop spans 16 amino acids. J gave up 3 bases and V 7 bases, and 13 bases lay outside the gene matches. The CDR3 coding sequence is TGTGCCAGCATAGACTACGGGGGGGCCACGGAAGAGACCCAGTACTTC. Amino acids: CASIDYGGATEETQYF.

The chain links TRBV6-4 to TRBJ1-6; D is perhaps TRBD1 (6 bases). The length of the CDR3 is 14 residues. CDR1 and CDR2 (germline): MRHNA, SNTAGT. The V end was cut by 0 bases, the J end by 10 bases, with 10 bases between. The CDR3, as DNA: TGTGCCAGCAGTGACTCGACAGGCGGGTCACCCCTCCACTTT. Residues: CASSDSTGGSPLHF.

CDR3 bases: TGTGCCAGCAGCTTAGGTGGGGGCTCTGGGGCCAACGTCCTGACTTTC. Translated: CASSLGGGSGANVLTF. The rearrangement uses TRBV7-2 and TRBJ2-6; tentatively, D is TRBD1 or TRBD2 (5 bases each). The V and J ends lost 1 base and 0 bases respectively, with 7 bases between them. From germline, CDR1 is SGHTA and CDR2 FQGNSA. This CDR3 contains 16 residues.

The CDR3 reads CASRFYSGDPYNSPLHF. The CDR3 DNA is TGTGCCAGCCGCTTCTATTCAGGGGACCCCTATAATTCACCCCTCCACTTT. J is TRBJ1-6 and V is TRBV2; TRBD1 might be the D (6 bases). This CDR3 region has 17 residues. Germline CDR1 SNHLY, CDR2 FYNNEI. The V gene lost 8 bases and the J gene lost 2 bases, with 19 bases spanning the gap. Full variable domain (remainder filled in from reference TRBV2 and TRBJ1-6): EPEVTQTPSHQVTQMGQEVILRCVPISNHLYFYWYRQILGQKVEFLVSFYNNEISEKSEIFDDQFSVERPDGSNFTLKIRSTKLEDSAMYFCASRFYSGDPYNSPLHFGNGTRLTVT.

The gene calls are TRBV19 and TRBJ1-5; D is unresolved. The CDR3 runs to 12 residues. Germline values: CDR1 LNHDA, CDR2 SQIVND (reference sequence). V was shortened by 6 bases and J by 7 bases, with 10 bases between the two germline ends. The CDR3 reads CASSSGSQPQHF. CDR3 DNA: TGTGCCAGTAGCTCGGGGAGCCAGCCCCAGCATTTT.

The genes are TRBV7-9 and TRBJ1-6, with 7 bases that match TRBD1. The CDR3 is made up of 14 amino acids. Germline V CDR1 and CDR2: SEHNR, FQNEAQ (reference sequence). V lost 4 bases, J lost 6 bases, and 3 bases stayed unmatched. CDR3 protein: CASSSGQVNSPLHF. The DNA of the CDR3 is TGTGCCAGCAGCTCCGGACAGGTTAATTCACCCCTCCACTTT.

This clone was seen a single time. V and J are TRBV5-1 and TRBJ1-2; D remains ambiguous. Germline V gene data show CDR1 as SGHRS and CDR2 as YFSETQ. CDR3 length equals 15 residues. V was cut by 0 bases and J by 3 bases, with 12 bases left in between. The CDR3: CASSLGQGRDYGYTF. The CDR3 DNA follows: TGCGCCAGCAGCTTGGGACAAGGCCGGGACTATGGCTACACCTTC.

The table lists this clone with a count of one. V is TRBV19 and J is TRBJ2-5; 7 nucleotides line up with TRBD2. CDR1 is LNHDA, CDR2 SQIVND, per germline (reference sequence). This CDR3 region has 15 residues. The ends lost 2 bases at V and 1 base at J; junction bases unmatched: 4. CDR3 region: CASSILGGIQETQYF. The CDR3 region has the DNA TGTGCCAGTAGTATATTGGGAGGGATCCAAGAGACCCAGTACTTC.

The J gene is TRBJ2-1, the V gene TRBV7-9, with TRBD1 identical over 8 bases. This CDR3 spans 15 amino acids. Per the germline V gene, CDR1 is SEHNR and CDR2 is FQNEAQ (reference sequence). J was trimmed by 0 bases and V by 5 bases; bases with no gene match: 3. Here the CDR3 reads CASSIGQGSYNEQFF. The CDR3 coding sequence is TGTGCCAGCAGCATCGGACAGGGCTCCTACAATGAGCAGTTCTTC.

The CDR3 here is CASSLAEGSNTQYF. In DNA, the CDR3 is TGTGCCAGCAGCTTAGCGGAGGGGTCTAATACGCAGTATTTT. The gene calls are TRBV7-9 and TRBJ2-3, with D perhaps matching TRBD2 (6 bases). V lost 0 bases and J lost 7, with 11 bases in between. The germline CDR1 and CDR2 sequences are SEHNR and FQNEAQ (reference sequence). The CDR3 covers 14 residues.

This sequence joins TRBV18 and TRBJ1-5; 10 bases are shared with TRBD1. V gave up 6 bases and J gave up 6 bases; unmatched junction bases: 11. This CDR3 comprises 16 residues. Germline CDR1 is KGHSH and CDR2 is LQKENI. This CDR3 is CASSLTGTGVSQPQHF. The CDR3, as DNA: TGTGCCAGCTCTCTTACCGGGACAGGGGTTTCTCAGCCCCAGCATTTT.

This clone was detected only once. The chain recombines TRBV7-8 with TRBJ2-7; 7 positions agree with TRBD1. Germline CDR1 SGHVS, CDR2 FQNEAQ. The CDR3 contains 15 residues. Losses at the gene ends were 4 bases for V and 3 bases for J; bases not matched to a gene: 9. CDR3 nucleotides: TGTGCCAGCAGCTCCAGACAGGGACCAAACTACGAGCAGTACTTC. Amino acids: CASSSRQGPNYEQYF.

With respect to this clone: Other DNA sequences in the same sample also yield this CDR3. The rearrangement uses TRBV4-2 and TRBJ1-2; D may be TRBD1 (5 bases). There are 15 residues in the CDR3. Trimming shortened V by 2 bases and J by 7 bases, and 17 bases separated the two germline ends. Germline V gene sequence: CDR1 LGHNA, CDR2 YNFKEQ. The CDR3 DNA sequence: TGTGCCAGCAGCCAAAAAACCGCGGGGGGTTTTGGCTACACCTTC. Encoded protein: CASSQKTAGGFGYTF.

V is TRBV15 and J is TRBJ1-6, with a weak D call TRBD1 (6 bases). This CDR3 region has 13 residues. V was clipped by 4 bases and J by 12 bases, with 13 bases between them. Per germline, CDR1 LNHNV and CDR2 YYDKDF (reference sequence). This chain's CDR3 is CATSNAPGEPLHF. The CDR3 DNA follows: TGTGCCACCAGCAACGCCCCAGGGGAACCCCTCCACTTT.

The rearrangement joins TRBV6-7 to TRBJ1-3; no clear D. TRBV6-7 qualifies as an ORF whose function is uncertain. The germline V and J ends were trimmed by 2 bases and 0 bases, with 20 bases remaining between them. This CDR3 has 19 amino acids. The CDR3 DNA follows: TGTGCCAGCAGTTACCCGACCCCAGACGGACTAAGCTCTGGAAACACCATATATTTT. Translated: CASSYPTPDGLSSGNTIYF.

The chain employs TRBV4-1 and TRBJ2-7; tentative D call: TRBD2 (5 bases). The CDR3 runs to 16 residues. V was cut by 1 base and J by 5 bases, with 18 bases left in between. Germline CDR1 is MGHRA and CDR2 is YSYEKL. This chain's CDR3 is CASSQVGSRMRDEQYF. The DNA of the CDR3 is TGCGCCAGCAGCCAAGTCGGGTCCCGCATGAGGGACGAGCAGTACTTC.

The chain employs TRBV5-1 and TRBJ1-6, with D uncertain. Trimming removed 3 bases from V and 7 bases from J, with 11 bases in between. The CDR3 is 14 residues long. Germline V gene lookup returns CDR1 SGHRS and CDR2 YFSETQ. The CDR3 protein is CASSSDGRNSPLHF. CDR3 coding DNA: TGCGCCAGCAGCTCCGACGGACGGAATTCACCCCTCCACTTT.

CDR3: CASSRGGGTDTQYF. Written as DNA, the CDR3 is TGTGCCAGCAGCCGGGGGGGCGGCACAGATACGCAGTATTTT. J is TRBJ2-3 and V is TRBV6-6; 8 nucleotides align to TRBD2. CDR1 is MNHNY, CDR2 SVGAGI, per germline (reference sequence). Unmatched junction bases numbered 3, after V lost 6 bases and J lost 1 base. The CDR3 has 14 amino acids.

The chain combines TRBV7-9 with TRBJ2-7; tentatively, D is TRBD1 (5 bases). CDR3 length: 16 residues. Germline V lookup: CDR1 SEHNR, CDR2 FQNEAQ (reference sequence). V was pared by 1 base and J by 1 base, with 14 bases between. The CDR3 loop is CASSLVGQGLSYEQYF. The CDR3 DNA reads TGTGCCAGCAGCTTAGTAGGGCAGGGCCTATCCTACGAGCAGTACTTC.

This clone was counted between two and nine times. The V and J genes are TRBV6-4 and TRBJ2-2; D gene ambiguous. The CDR3 has 14 residues. CDR1 is MRHNA, CDR2 SNTAGT, per germline. Trimming took off 2 bases at V and 3 bases at J, with 7 bases between the two ends. The CDR3 region has the DNA TGTGCCAGCAGTGACAGGGCAGACACCGGGGAGCTGTTTTTT. This gives the protein CASSDRADTGELFF.

V gene TRBV28 combines with J gene TRBJ1-3, with 7 nucleotides matching TRBD1. Germline-derived CDR1 and CDR2 are MDHEN and SYDVKM. After removal of 2 bases from V and 5 bases from J, the junction contained 12 bases not matched to a gene. The CDR3 runs to 17 residues. CDR3: CASSLEGAVTLRNTIYF. Written as DNA, the CDR3 is TGTGCCAGCAGTTTAGAGGGGGCCGTGACCTTACGAAACACCATATATTTT.

This chain links TRBV7-2 with TRBJ1-1; 7 bases map to TRBD1. CDR1 is SGHTA and CDR2 is FQGNSA in the germline V gene. J lost 1 base, V lost 5 bases, and 4 bases had no gene match. This CDR3 comprises 14 residues. CDR3 nucleotides: TGTGCCAGCAGCGGACGACAGGGGAACACTGAAGCTTTCTTT. Translating gives CASSGRQGNTEAFF.